Presented here are 25 T cell receptor beta chains from one specimen sequenced in a study of shared clonotypes between healthy human individuals (dated by TCRdb to the early 2020s). CD8 naive samples were obtained by positive selection for CCR7 among CD45RO-negative cells, yielding a CD45RA+CCR7+ population from which TemRA cells were excluded. Receptor libraries were prepared by the immunoSEQ multiplex PCR assay. The table comes from immuneACCESS by way of TCRdb, which keeps in-frame sequences with V and J called. Part of the clones is missing from these tables; in studies checked, under half for an unresolved V gene and the rest for unknown reasons. This sample comprises 630,000 or so clones, 95% to 98% of them detected only once. The ten largest clones capture around 0.3% of the sample. Input material: naive CD8+ T cells sorted from blood. Taken with the paper, the label for cell subset or site translates to: CD45RA+CCR7+. These receptors originate from a young man in good health.

The rearrangement joins TRBV5-6 to TRBJ1-2; tentatively, D is TRBD1 (6 bases). CDR3 length: 12 residues. Between the trimmed V and J ends, which lost 4 bases and 8 bases, there was a span of 12 bases. CDR1 SGHDT and CDR2 YYEEEE come from the germline V gene. CDR3 loop: CASSEPGVGYTF. The CDR3 DNA follows: TGTGCCAGCAGCGAACCAGGGGTCGGCTACACCTTC.

This chain links TRBV5-1 with TRBJ2-1, with 14 bases lining up with TRBD2. CDR1 SGHRS and CDR2 YFSETQ come from the germline V gene. CDR3 length equals 17 residues. Germline trimming cut 3 bases from V and 2 bases from J; bases unmatched to any gene: 4. This CDR3 reads CASSSGLAGAAYNEQFF. Written as DNA, the CDR3 is TGCGCCAGCAGCTCGGGACTAGCGGGAGCGGCCTACAATGAGCAGTTCTTC. Drawing the rest from reference TRBV5-1 and TRBJ2-1, the complete variable domain is KAGVTQTPRYLIKTRGQQVTLSCSPISGHRSVSWYQQTPGQGLQFLFEYFSETQRNKGNFPGRFSGRQFSNSRSEMNVSTLELGDSALYLCASSSGLAGAAYNEQFFGPGTRLTVL.

This clone was seen just once. The J gene is TRBJ1-1, the V gene TRBV18; D possibly corresponds to TRBD1 (6 bases). The CDR3 spans 15 residues. Trimming removed 0 bases at V and 5 bases at J, with 13 bases between. The germline V gene encodes CDR1 KGHSH and CDR2 LQKENI. In DNA form, the CDR3 reads TGTGCCAGCTCACCACCGGGGCAGGGGTGGACTGAAGCTTTCTTT. Translating gives CASSPPGQGWTEAFF.

The gene calls are TRBV19 and TRBJ2-7, with 7 nucleotides matching TRBD1. The J segment lost 1 base and the V segment lost 5 bases, leaving 8 bases of the junction unmatched. Germline values: CDR1 LNHDA, CDR2 SQIVND (reference sequence). This CDR3 contains 15 residues. CDR3 coding DNA: TGTGCCAGTAGTGTCCCGGGACAGAGATCCTACGAGCAGTACTTC. This codes for CASSVPGQRSYEQYF.

The chain couples TRBV7-8 to TRBJ2-3, with 9 bases aligning to TRBD1. Germline CDR1 and CDR2: SGHVS and FQNEAQ. The CDR3 has 17 amino acids. Trimming took 2 bases from V and 0 from J; bases not matched to a gene: 6. The CDR3 here is CASSLWTGEQSTDTQYF. In DNA form, the CDR3 reads TGTGCCAGCAGCTTATGGACAGGGGAGCAGAGCACAGATACGCAGTATTTT. The complete variable domain, with remaining parts taken from reference TRBV7-8 and TRBJ2-3, reads GAGVSQSPRYKVAKRGQDVALRCDPISGHVSLFWYQQALGQGPEFLTYFQNEAQLDKSGLPSDRFFAERPEGSVSTLKIQRTQQEDSAVYLCASSLWTGEQSTDTQYFGPGTRLTVL.

This clone showed up just once. V and J are TRBV7-9 and TRBJ1-1; possible D gene TRBD1, 6 bases. The germline V and J ends were trimmed by 2 bases and 3 bases, with 7 bases remaining between them. This CDR3 spans 13 amino acids. Germline V gives CDR1 SEHNR, CDR2 FQNEAQ (reference sequence). The chain's CDR3 is CASSLRQDTEAFF. The CDR3 bases are TGTGCCAGCAGCTTACGACAGGACACTGAAGCTTTCTTT.

This sequence joins TRBV19 and TRBJ2-7, with TRBD1 identical over 9 bases. This CDR3 is built from 17 residues. Germline loops: CDR1 LNHDA, CDR2 SQIVND (reference sequence). Losses at the gene ends were 3 bases for V and 5 bases for J; bases not matched to a gene: 14. The CDR3 sequence is CASSIIWGDRGSDEQYF. CDR3 sequence (DNA): TGTGCCAGTAGTATCATATGGGGAGACAGGGGGTCCGACGAGCAGTACTTC. Combining the CDR3 with reference TRBV19 and TRBJ2-7 gives the whole variable domain DGGITQSPKYLFRKEGQNVTLSCEQNLNHDAMYWYRQDPGQGLRLIYYSQIVNDFQKGDIAEGYSVSREKKESFPLTVTSAQKNPTAFYLCASSIIWGDRGSDEQYFGPGTRLTVT.

Points on this clone: At one end the junction does not follow the germline gene, possibly because of a read error. The rearrangement links TRBV28 to TRBJ2-7, with 13 bases matching TRBD2. Germline V gene sequence: CDR1 MDHEN, CDR2 SYDVKM. CDR3 length equals 20 residues. The CDR3 spells CASSFFAGTGLAGNYYAQYF. For the CDR3, the DNA is TGTGCCAGCAGTTTCTTCGCCGGTACGGGACTAGCGGGAAACTACTACGCGCAGTACTTC. The full variable domain, with the rest looked up from reference TRBV28 and TRBJ2-7, is DVKVTQSSRYLVKRTGEKVFLECVQDMDHENMFWYRQDPGLGLRLIYFSYDVKMKEKGDIPEGYSVSREKKERFSLILESASTNQTSMYLCASSFFAGTGLAGNYYAQYFGPGTRLTVT.

The chain uses TRBV28 and TRBJ1-5; D gene uncertain. Germline lookup yields CDR1 MDHEN and CDR2 SYDVKM. The CDR3 totals 16 residues. V lost 2 bases and J lost 5, with 16 bases in between. This CDR3 reads CASSLGSSFGHQPQHF. Here the CDR3 DNA reads TGTGCCAGCAGTTTAGGAAGCAGCTTCGGGCATCAGCCCCAGCATTTT.

The V gene is TRBV29-1, the J gene TRBJ2-7; TRBD1 matches at 9 bases. The germline V gene encodes CDR1 SQVTM and CDR2 ANQGSEA. There are 15 residues in the CDR3. J was trimmed by 2 bases and V by 4 bases; bases with no gene match: 9. CDR3 in amino acids: CSVVFGDRAPYEQYF. For the CDR3, the DNA is TGCAGCGTTGTATTTGGGGACAGGGCCCCCTACGAGCAGTACTTC.

This chain joins TRBV7-9 and TRBJ2-7; 8 bases fit TRBD2. CDR1 and CDR2 from the germline V gene are SEHNR and FQNEAQ (reference sequence). V dropped 5 bases and J dropped 5; count of bases not matched to a gene: 17. This CDR3 comprises 17 residues. The CDR3: CASSPTLFAGGRNEQYF. As DNA, the CDR3 is TGTGCCAGCAGCCCAACCCTCTTTGCGGGAGGTCGGAACGAGCAGTACTTC.

On this clone: Other nucleotide sequences in the sample specify the same CDR3. The V gene is TRBV27, the J gene TRBJ2-1; D gene unclear. This CDR3 spans 13 amino acids. V was trimmed by 7 bases and J by 0 bases, leaving 7 bases between them. CDR1 MNHEY and CDR2 SMNVEV come from the germline V gene (reference sequence). The DNA for the CDR3 is TGTGCCAGCACCTCGGGCTCCTACAATGAGCAGTTCTTC. As protein: CASTSGSYNEQFF.

The rearrangement uses TRBV5-5 and TRBJ2-7; D may correspond to TRBD1 or TRBD2 (7 bases each). Germline-derived CDR1 and CDR2 are SGHKS and YYEKEE (reference sequence). The V gene lost 3 bases and the J gene lost 6 bases, with 22 bases spanning the gap. The length of the CDR3 is 16 residues. The CDR3 here is CASSSPDNVRGGEQYF. Written as DNA, the CDR3 is TGTGCCAGCAGCTCCCCCGATAACGTCAGGGGGGGCGAGCAGTACTTC.

The chain is built from TRBV6-5 and TRBJ2-7; D not certain. Between the trimmed V and J ends, which lost 0 bases and 4 bases, there was a span of 7 bases. CDR1 is MNHEY and CDR2 is SVGAGI in the germline V gene. The CDR3 is 13 amino acids. The CDR3, as DNA: TGTGCCAGCAGTTACTCGTACGGATACGAGCAGTACTTC. Protein product: CASSYSYGYEQYF.

The chain couples TRBV7-9 to TRBJ2-7, with 9 positions matching TRBD2. CDR1 is SEHNR and CDR2 is FQNEAQ in the germline V gene (reference sequence). This CDR3 is built from 15 residues. Trimming at V came to 4 bases and at J to 3 bases, leaving 7 bases not matched to a gene. The CDR3 region has the DNA TGTGCCAGCAGCTCCGAGACTAGCGGATACTACGAGCAGTACTTC. Encoded protein: CASSSETSGYYEQYF.

CDR3 sequence reads: CASSPGLADAYEQYF. In nucleotides, the CDR3 is TGTGCCAGCAGCCCAGGACTAGCGGACGCCTACGAGCAGTACTTC. The chain links TRBV13 to TRBJ2-7; 10 nucleotides agree with TRBD2. Germline-derived CDR1 and CDR2 are PRHDT and FYEKMQ (reference sequence). Losses at the gene ends were 5 bases for V and 2 bases for J; bases not matched to a gene: 6. The CDR3 has 15 residues.

The chain is built from TRBV2 and TRBJ2-7, with D maybe TRBD1 (5 bases). V gave up 10 bases and J gave up 12 bases, with 16 bases separating them. CDR1 SNHLY and CDR2 FYNNEI come from the germline V gene. There are 10 residues in the CDR3. CDR3 in amino acids: CATRAAQGYF. CDR3 nucleotide sequence: TGTGCCACCCGGGCCGCTCAGGGGTACTTC.

V usage is TRBV28 and J usage is TRBJ2-5, with a weak D call TRBD1 (5 bases). The CDR3 totals 14 residues. The germline CDR1 and CDR2 sequences are MDHEN and SYDVKM. Trimming removed 5 bases from V and 1 base from J, with 11 bases in between. CDR3 loop: CASSPDRTQETQYF. In DNA form, the CDR3 reads TGTGCCAGCAGTCCAGACAGAACCCAAGAGACCCAGTACTTC.

The chain has TRBV4-1 and TRBJ2-1; D possibly corresponds to TRBD1 (5 bases). The V and J ends lost 1 base and 9 bases respectively, with 13 bases between them. Germline-derived CDR1 and CDR2 are MGHRA and YSYEKL. CDR3 length equals 14 residues. In DNA, the CDR3 is TGCGCCAGCAGCCAAGTTGGGGCGCAGAGTGAGCAGTTCTTC. The encoded protein is CASSQVGAQSEQFF.

The chain recombines TRBV10-3 with TRBJ2-3; 7 bases are a match to TRBD2. V dropped 4 bases and J dropped 2; count of bases not matched to a gene: 9. The CDR3 has 16 residues. The germline CDR1 and CDR2 sequences are ENHRY and SYGVKD. CDR3 sequence reads: CAISGLWRENTDTQYF. In DNA, the CDR3 is TGTGCCATCAGTGGCCTCTGGCGGGAGAACACAGATACGCAGTATTTT.

The chain has TRBV11-2 and TRBJ1-3; D gene unclear. Germline CDR1 and CDR2: SGHAT and FQNNGV. This CDR3 has 16 amino acids. V shed 4 bases and J shed 0 bases, with 13 bases lying between them. CDR3 protein: CASSSPRAFSGNTIYF. CDR3 sequence (DNA): TGTGCCAGCAGCTCCCCTAGGGCCTTCTCTGGAAACACCATATATTTT.

CDR3 protein: CASSPPPGQTIYEQYF. The CDR3 bases are TGTGCCAGCTCACCACCCCCGGGACAGACCATATACGAGCAGTACTTC. The chain is built from TRBV18 and TRBJ2-7; 7 bases agree with TRBD1. Trimming at V came to 0 bases and at J to 4 bases, leaving 9 bases not matched to a gene. Germline assignment: CDR1 KGHSH and CDR2 LQKENI. This CDR3 has 16 amino acids.

The chain carries TRBV7-7 and TRBJ2-2; possibly TRBD1 for D (5 bases). The CDR3 contains 15 residues. The V gene's germline CDR1 is SSHAT and CDR2 FNYEAQ (reference sequence). V lost 3 bases, J lost 4 bases, and 12 bases lay in between. The CDR3 sequence is CASSFLTESTGELFF. DNA of the CDR3: TGTGCCAGCAGCTTCTTGACAGAAAGCACCGGGGAGCTGTTTTTT. Full variable domain (rest looked up from reference TRBV7-7 and TRBJ2-2): GAGVSQSPRYKVTKRGQDVTLRCDPISSHATLYWYQQALGQGPEFLTYFNYEAQPDKSGLPSDRFSAERPEGSISTLTIQRTEQRDSAMYRCASSFLTESTGELFFGEGSRLTVL.

This clone was seen once. The genes are TRBV28 and TRBJ1-3; TRBD1 aligns across 8 bases. The V gene end was trimmed by 3 bases and the J gene end by 7 bases; junction bases not matched to a gene: 23. This CDR3 spans 20 amino acids. Germline V gene lookup returns CDR1 MDHEN and CDR2 SYDVKM. The CDR3 loop reads CASSFPSIRTGLARRNTIYF. The CDR3 bases are TGTGCCAGCAGTTTTCCCTCGATTCGGACAGGGTTGGCGAGGAGGAACACCATATATTTT. The entire variable domain, with the rest obtained from reference TRBV28 and TRBJ1-3, is as follows: DVKVTQSSRYLVKRTGEKVFLECVQDMDHENMFWYRQDPGLGLRLIYFSYDVKMKEKGDIPEGYSVSREKKERFSLILESASTNQTSMYLCASSFPSIRTGLARRNTIYFGEGSWLTVV.

V usage is TRBV10-2 and J usage is TRBJ1-1; D is undetermined. Trimming cost V 3 bases and J 3 bases, with 8 bases left between them. This CDR3 has 13 residues. Germline loops: CDR1 WSHSY, CDR2 SAAADI. CDR3 region: CASSDWADTEAFF. The CDR3 nucleotides read TGCGCCAGCAGTGATTGGGCGGACACTGAAGCTTTCTTT.